Reported below is one T cell receptor (beta chain). The data were produced by immunoSEQ multiplex PCR, yet TCRdb's version contains in-frame clones alone and is incomplete. The sample lists some 87,000 clones; around 96% were seen once. This entry comes from a study of T cell changes during pregnancy in multiple sclerosis. The sample here was peripheral blood, taken in the second trimester of pregnancy. This TCR was recovered from a female donor with multiple sclerosis, enrolled in a pregnancy study.

CDR3 residues: CASSLGGSGNEQFF. In DNA form, the CDR3 reads TGTGCCAGCAGTTTAGGTGGTAGCGGCAATGAGCAGTTCTTC. This sequence joins TRBV28 and TRBJ2-1; D might be TRBD2 (6 bases). The germline gives CDR1 MDHEN, CDR2 SYDVKM. V was pared by 2 bases and J by 6 bases, with 11 bases between. This CDR3 is 14 amino acids long. Full variable domain (remainder filled in from reference TRBV28 and TRBJ2-1): DVKVTQSSRYLVKRTGEKVFLECVQDMDHENMFWYRQDPGLGLRLIYFSYDVKMKEKGDIPEGYSVSREKKERFSLILESASTNQTSMYLCASSLGGSGNEQFFGPGTRLTVL.